This TCR beta chain was documented in a study of T cells after yellow fever vaccination. Study-level results: Most primary-vaccination clones recurred post-booster (approximately 95% CD4, 88% CD8).

Germline CDR1 reads MGHDK; CDR2 reads SYGVNS. V was pared by 1 base and J by 4 bases, with 7 bases of the junction left unmatched. There are 16 residues in the CDR3. Concerning this clonotype itself: The antigen remains undetermined.

Synthesis of TCR cDNA relied on 5'RACE template switching, which attached a universal primer site and UMIs. MiXCR, run by TCRdb on the 5' RACE reads, gives a single entry per CDR3 protein. The table shows nearly 550,000 distinct CDR3 sequences, with approximately 21% occurring only once. The sequencing used PBMCs, collected 15 days after the yellow fever booster vaccination. This chain links TRBV25-1 with TRBJ2-1; TRBD1 aligns across 7 bases. This TCR was recovered from a man younger than 45 who received the YFV17D yellow fever vaccine. The CDR3 is CASSELGGREYNEQFF. In DNA form, the CDR3 reads TGTGCCAGCAGTGAATTAGGGGGCAGAGAATACAATGAGCAGTTCTTC.